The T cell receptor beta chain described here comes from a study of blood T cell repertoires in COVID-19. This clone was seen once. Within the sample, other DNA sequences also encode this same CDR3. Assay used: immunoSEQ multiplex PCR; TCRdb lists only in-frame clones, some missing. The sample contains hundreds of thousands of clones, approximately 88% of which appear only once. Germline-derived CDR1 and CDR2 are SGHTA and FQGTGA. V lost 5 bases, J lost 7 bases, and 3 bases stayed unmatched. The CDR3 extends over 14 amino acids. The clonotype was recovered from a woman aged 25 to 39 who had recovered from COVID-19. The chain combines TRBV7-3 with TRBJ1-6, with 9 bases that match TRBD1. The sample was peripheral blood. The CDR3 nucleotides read TGTGCCAGCAGCCGAGGACAGGGGAATTCACCCCTCCACTTT. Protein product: CASSRGQGNSPLHF.